Listed here are 9 T cell receptor beta chains from one sample, sequenced in a study of shared clonotypes between healthy human individuals. Repertoires were generated with immunoSEQ multiplex PCR, while TCRdb's copy carries only in-frame clones and drops some. The sample contains over 400,000 clones, almost 80% of which appear only once. Sequenced input: PBMCs. The receptors come from a woman aged 40 to 50 in good health. Some clones in this sample may be carry-over from other donors' samples.

V is TRBV5-6 and J is TRBJ2-7; perhaps TRBD2 as D (7 bases). CDR1 SGHDT and CDR2 YYEEEE come from the germline V gene. The CDR3 has 17 amino acids. Trimming shortened V by 3 bases and J by 2 bases, and 21 bases separated the two germline ends. This CDR3 is CASSSKAGHTVPYEQYF. The CDR3 DNA is TGTGCCAGCAGCTCTAAAGCGGGACACACGGTACCCTACGAGCAGTACTTC.

This clone was detected only once. The V and J genes are TRBV4-1 and TRBJ1-3, with 7 positions matching TRBD1. V trimming: 4 bases; J trimming: 0 bases; junction bases outside the gene matches: 3. CDR1 MGHRA and CDR2 YSYEKL come from the germline V gene. CDR3 length: 15 amino acids. The CDR3 is CASSRQGISGNTIYF. In DNA form, the CDR3 reads TGCGCCAGCAGCCGACAGGGTATCTCTGGAAACACCATATATTTT.

The chain has TRBV2 and TRBJ1-2; maybe TRBD1 (6 bases). This CDR3 contains 14 residues. Germline V CDR1 and CDR2: SNHLY, FYNNEI. Trimming removed 11 bases at V and 1 base at J, with 17 bases between. The CDR3 region is CASLKDSLNYGYTF. CDR3 DNA: TGTGCCTCCCTGAAGGACAGTCTTAACTATGGCTACACCTTC.

This chain uses TRBV28 with TRBJ2-5; no firm D call. The V gene's germline CDR1 is MDHEN and CDR2 SYDVKM. The CDR3 is made up of 11 amino acids. Trimming cost V 6 bases and J 7 bases, with 9 bases left between them. CDR3 sequence: CASSNVGTQYF. As DNA, the CDR3 is TGTGCCAGCAGCAACGTAGGGACCCAGTACTTC.

The chain has TRBV19 and TRBJ1-1, with D perhaps TRBD1 (5 bases). Germline assignment: CDR1 LNHDA and CDR2 SQIVND (reference sequence). CDR3 length: 12 amino acids. Trimming took 9 bases from V and 5 from J, leaving 13 bases between them. In nucleotides, the CDR3 is TGTGCCAGCAAGGTCGAGGGGACTGAAGCTTTCTTT. It is translated as CASKVEGTEAFF. The variable domain in full, completed from reference TRBV19 and TRBJ1-1, reads DGGITQSPKYLFRKEGQNVTLSCEQNLNHDAMYWYRQDPGQGLRLIYYSQIVNDFQKGDIAEGYSVSREKKESFPLTVTSAQKNPTAFYLCASKVEGTEAFFGQGTRLTVV.

This CDR3 is CASSDFGQMNTEAFF. The CDR3 nucleotides are TGTGCCAGCAGTGACTTCGGACAGATGAACACTGAAGCTTTCTTT. The rearrangement uses TRBV6-1 and TRBJ1-1, with D possibly TRBD1 on 6 matching bases. The CDR3 sequence is 15 residues long. CDR1 and CDR2 (germline): MNHNS, SASEGT. Trimming took 3 bases from V and 0 from J, leaving 11 bases between them.

The chain recombines TRBV7-2 with TRBJ2-3; D remains unclear. V dropped 2 bases and J dropped 5 bases, with 14 bases sitting between them. The CDR3 is 15 amino acids. From germline, CDR1 is SGHTA and CDR2 FQGNSA. Here the CDR3 DNA reads TGTGCCAGCAGCTTACTCGCCATCCGAGGAGATACGCAGTATTTT. Its translation is CASSLLAIRGDTQYF.

In its sample, this clone was seen a few times. This sequence joins TRBV4-2 and TRBJ2-7; D possibly corresponds to TRBD1 (7 bases). This CDR3 spans 14 amino acids. The germline gives CDR1 LGHNA, CDR2 YNFKEQ. V was shortened by 3 bases and J by 4 bases, with 13 bases between the two germline ends. DNA of the CDR3: TGTGCCAGCAGCCAGGAGGCAGGGGGGTACGAGCAGTACTTC. Residues: CASSQEAGGYEQYF.

The chain couples TRBV7-2 to TRBJ2-2; 8 nucleotides line up with TRBD2. In germline, CDR1 is SGHTA, CDR2 FQGNSA. J lost 6 bases, V lost 4 bases, and 4 bases had no gene match. The CDR3 loop spans 14 amino acids. The CDR3, as DNA: TGTGCCAGCAGCTCGGCGGGGGGCTCCGGGGAGCTGTTTTTT. Translation gives CASSSAGGSGELFF. Together with reference TRBV7-2 and TRBJ2-2, the CDR3 gives the full variable domain: GAGVSQSPSNKVTEKGKDVELRCDPISGHTALYWYRQSLGQGLEFLIYFQGNSAPDKSGLPSDRFSAERTGGSVSTLTIQRTQQEDSAVYLCASSSAGGSGELFFGEGSRLTVL.